A single T cell receptor (beta chain) is shown here with its context. What it binds is not known. Making the TCR beta cDNA relied on 5'RACE template switching with UMIs. One entry per CDR3 protein, without DNA, is what TCRdb gives after re-calling the 5' RACE reads. Recorded for this sample: roughly 150,000 distinct CDR3 sequences. This sample stems from a study of T cells expressing NK-cell markers. Study background: From sorted CD3+CD56+NKG2C+, CD3+CD56+NKG2C- and CD3+CD56-NKG2C+ T cells came the TCR beta repertoires.

Germline CDR1 PRHDT, CDR2 FYEKMQ (reference sequence). There are 16 residues in the CDR3. Study-level points and caveats: HCMV specificity of the expanded NKG2C+ T cell clones was not established. Researchers report these clonotypes also headed the CD3+CD56-NKG2C+ fraction in a few donors.

The genes are TRBV13 and TRBJ2-1; the TCRdb D gene call, TRBD2, has no DNA to confirm it. The sample was blood T cells: a sorted CD56 or NKG2C T cell subset, CD4+ or CD8+ T cells, or bulk PBMC T cells (not recorded which). This TCR came from a woman aged 18 to 75 in good health. This CDR3 reads CASSPRRSGKANEQFF. The full variable domain, its missing parts supplied by reference TRBV13 and TRBJ2-1, is AAGVIQSPRHLIKEKRETATLKCYPIPRHDTVYWYQQGPGQDPQFLISFYEKMQSDKGSIPDRFSAQQFSDYHSELNMSSLELGDSALYFCASSPRRSGKANEQFFGPGTRLTVL.